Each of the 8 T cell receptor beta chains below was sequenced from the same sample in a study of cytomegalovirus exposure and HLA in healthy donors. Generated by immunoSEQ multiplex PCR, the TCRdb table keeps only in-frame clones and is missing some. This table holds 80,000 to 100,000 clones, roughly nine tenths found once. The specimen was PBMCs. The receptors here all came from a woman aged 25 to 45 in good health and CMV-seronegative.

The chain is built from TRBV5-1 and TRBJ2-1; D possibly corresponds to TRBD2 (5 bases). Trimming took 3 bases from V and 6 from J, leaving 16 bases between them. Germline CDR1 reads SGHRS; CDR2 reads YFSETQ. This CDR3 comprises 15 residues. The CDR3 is CASSSLSGVRNEQFF. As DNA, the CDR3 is TGCGCCAGCAGCTCCCTTTCCGGGGTACGCAATGAGCAGTTCTTC.

The CDR3 reads CASWERRGSYEQYF. The CDR3 nucleotides read TGTGCCTCCTGGGAGCGGAGAGGGTCCTACGAGCAGTACTTC. This chain joins TRBV28 and TRBJ2-7; a possible D gene is TRBD2 (5 bases). The CDR3 covers 14 residues. Germline CDR1 MDHEN, CDR2 SYDVKM. V dropped 11 bases and J dropped 1 base, with 18 bases sitting between them. The full variable domain, completed using reference TRBV28 and TRBJ2-7, is DVKVTQSSRYLVKRTGEKVFLECVQDMDHENMFWYRQDPGLGLRLIYFSYDVKMKEKGDIPEGYSVSREKKERFSLILESASTNQTSMYLCASWERRGSYEQYFGPGTRLTVT.

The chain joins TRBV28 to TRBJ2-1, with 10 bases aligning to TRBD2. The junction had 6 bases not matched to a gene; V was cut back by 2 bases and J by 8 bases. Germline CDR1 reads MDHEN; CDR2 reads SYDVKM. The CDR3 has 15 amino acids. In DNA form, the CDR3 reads TGTGCCAGCAGTTTAGCTCTAGCGGGAGACTATGAGCAGTTCTTC. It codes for CASSLALAGDYEQFF.

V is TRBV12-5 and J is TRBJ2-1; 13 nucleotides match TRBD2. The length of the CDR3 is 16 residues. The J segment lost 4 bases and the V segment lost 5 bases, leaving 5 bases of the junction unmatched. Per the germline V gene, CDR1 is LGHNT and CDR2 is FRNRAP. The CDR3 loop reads CASGPTSGRDYNEQFF. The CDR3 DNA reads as TGTGCTAGTGGTCCAACTAGCGGGAGGGATTACAATGAGCAGTTCTTC.

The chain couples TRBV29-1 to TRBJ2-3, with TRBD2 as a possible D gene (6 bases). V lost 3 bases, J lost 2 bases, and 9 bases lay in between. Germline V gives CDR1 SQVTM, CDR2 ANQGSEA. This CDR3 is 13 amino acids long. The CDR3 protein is CSVDPGVTDTQYF. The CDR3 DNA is TGCAGCGTTGACCCGGGGGTCACAGATACGCAGTATTTT.

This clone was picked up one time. CDR3 sequence: CASSQGGTGGADTQYF. The CDR3 DNA reads TGTGCCAGCAGCCAAGGCGGGACAGGCGGGGCAGATACGCAGTATTTT. The genes are TRBV7-9 and TRBJ2-3; 8 bases are a match to TRBD1. The germline V gene has CDR1 SEHNR and CDR2 FQNEAQ (reference sequence). The CDR3 is 16 residues long. V lost 5 bases and J lost 4; bases outside the gene matches: 11. The entire variable domain, with the rest obtained from reference TRBV7-9 and TRBJ2-3, is as follows: DTGVSQNPRHKITKRGQNVTFRCDPISEHNRLYWYRQTLGQGPEFLTYFQNEAQLEKSRLLSDRFSAERPKGSFSTLEIQRTEQGDSAMYLCASSQGGTGGADTQYFGPGTRLTVL.

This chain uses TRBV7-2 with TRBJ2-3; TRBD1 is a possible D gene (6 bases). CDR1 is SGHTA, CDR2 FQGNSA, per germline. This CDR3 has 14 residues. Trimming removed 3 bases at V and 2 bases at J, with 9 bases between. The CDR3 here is CASSLDRFTDTQYF. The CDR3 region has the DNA TGTGCCAGCAGCTTGGACAGATTCACAGATACGCAGTATTTT.

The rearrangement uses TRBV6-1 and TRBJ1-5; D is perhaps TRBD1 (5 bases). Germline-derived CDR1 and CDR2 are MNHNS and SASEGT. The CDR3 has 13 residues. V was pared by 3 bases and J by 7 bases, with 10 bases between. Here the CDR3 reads CASSEGQVQPQHF. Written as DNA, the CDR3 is TGTGCCAGCAGTGAGGGGCAGGTCCAGCCCCAGCATTTT.